The rows below give T cell receptor beta chains drawn from one sample of a study of blood T cell repertoires in COVID-19. Here immunoSEQ multiplex PCR was the method, and the copy in TCRdb shows in-frame clones only, minus some. Here the sample spans approximately 120,000 clones, roughly four fifths being singletons. The sequenced sample was peripheral blood. All receptors derive from a man aged 60 to 69 with acute or convalescent COVID-19. CDR3s include the opening cysteine and the closing phenylalanine or tryptophan. D genes are given only for firm matches. Only part of the rows carry a size: once, few, many, or a class if the clone is expanded.

D: TRBD2
V: TRBV5-1
size: -
J: TRBJ2-5
DNA: TGCGCCAGCAGCTCCGGGACTAGTGGGTGGACCCAGTACTTC
CDR3: CASSSGTSGWTQYF

D: TRBD2
V: TRBV20-1
size: -
J: TRBJ2-5
DNA: TGCAGTGCTAGTCTTGGCGGGAGGGCCGAGGAGACCCAGTACTTC
CDR3: CSASLGGRAEETQYF

D: -
V: TRBV2
size: -
J: TRBJ1-6
DNA: TGTGCCAGCAGTGCGGGTTATAATTCACCCCTCCACTTT
CDR3: CASSAGYNSPLHF

D: -
V: TRBV7-8
size: -
J: TRBJ2-2
DNA: TGTGCCAGCAGCTTAGATAACGGCGGGGAGCTGTTTTTT
CDR3: CASSLDNGGELFF

D: -
V: TRBV5-1
size: -
J: TRBJ1-2
DNA: TGCGCCAGCAGCTTGGGGAGACCCGCGGGTAATGGCTACACCTTC
CDR3: CASSLGRPAGNGYTF

D: -
V: TRBV27
size: -
J: TRBJ1-2
DNA: TGTGCCAGCAGTCGACAGGCGGTCAGCTTTAATTATGGCTACACCTTC
CDR3: CASSRQAVSFNYGYTF

D: -
V: TRBV21-1
size: -
J: TRBJ2-7
DNA: TGTGCCAGCAGCCCGGGCAGGGGGCCGCCCGAGCAGTACTTC
CDR3: CASSPGRGPPEQYF

D: -
V: TRBV5-1
size: -
J: TRBJ1-5
DNA: TGCGCCAGCAGCTTGGCCGGGTCCCAACATCAGCCCCAGCATTTT
CDR3: CASSLAGSQHQPQHF

D: -
V: TRBV30
size: -
J: TRBJ1-2
DNA: TGTGCCTGGAGGGAAGCTTGGAGTGACTATGGCTACACCTTC
CDR3: CAWREAWSDYGYTF

D: -
V: TRBV7-2
size: -
J: TRBJ2-1
DNA: TGTGCCAGCAGCGCCGAATGGGGCCTCAATGAGCAGTTCTTC
CDR3: CASSAEWGLNEQFF

D: TRBD1
V: TRBV19
size: -
J: TRBJ1-5
DNA: TGTGCCAGTAGTATGGACAGGCCCAATCAGCCCCAGCATTTT
CDR3: CASSMDRPNQPQHF

D: -
V: TRBV19
size: -
J: TRBJ1-2
DNA: TGTGCCAGTCATCACGGGGTAAACTATGGCTACACCTTC
CDR3: CASHHGVNYGYTF

D: -
V: TRBV6-5
size: -
J: TRBJ2-3
DNA: TGTGCCAGCAGCCGGGACTTCTACACAGATACGCAGTATTTT
CDR3: CASSRDFYTDTQYF

D: -
V: TRBV4-1
size: -
J: TRBJ2-2
DNA: TGCGCCAGCAGGAGACTGGGGAACACCGGGGAGCTGTTTTTT
CDR3: CASRRLGNTGELFF

D: -
V: TRBV5-1
size: -
J: TRBJ1-2
DNA: TGCGCCAGCAGCTTGGATAGCTATGGCTACACCTTC
CDR3: CASSLDSYGYTF

D: -
V: TRBV24-1
size: -
J: TRBJ2-5
DNA: TGTGCCACCAGTGATTCCCTCGGGGGACCGCCAGAGACCCAGTACTTC
CDR3: CATSDSLGGPPETQYF

D: -
V: TRBV30
size: -
J: TRBJ1-4
DNA: TGTGCCTGCCCTTCCTCGGGGGGGATAAGTGAAAAACTGTTTTTT
CDR3: CACPSSGGISEKLFF

D: TRBD2
V: TRBV2
size: -
J: TRBJ2-2
DNA: TGTGCCAGTATAGCGGGAGGGGGGACCGGGGAGCTGTTTTTT
CDR3: CASIAGGGTGELFF

D: TRBD1
V: TRBV19
size: -
J: TRBJ2-7
DNA: TGTGCCAGTAGGGTCCAAGGGGGCTCTACCTACGAGCAGTACTTC
CDR3: CASRVQGGSTYEQYF

D: TRBD2
V: TRBV4-1
size: -
J: TRBJ2-1
DNA: TGCGCCAGCAGCCAAGGGTTACTAGCGGGAGGGACCCTCTACTACAATGAGCAGTTCTTC
CDR3: CASSQGLLAGGTLYYNEQFF

D: TRBD1
V: TRBV19
size: few
J: TRBJ1-1
DNA: TGTGCCAGTAGTGGACAGGGGAGGACCCTGAACACTGAAGCTTTCTTT
CDR3: CASSGQGRTLNTEAFF

D: -
V: TRBV24-1
size: -
J: TRBJ1-4
DNA: TGTGCCACCAGTGACCCTGCAGGGGATGAAAAACTGTTTTTT
CDR3: CATSDPAGDEKLFF